A selection of T cell receptor beta chains follows, all from one sample in a study of blood T cells in healthy people across ages. MiXCR, run by TCRdb on the 5' RACE reads, gives a single entry per CDR3 protein. Of about 1.5 million distinct CDR3 sequences listed, 40% to 50% are singletons. Sequenced sample: blood. The receptors come from a woman aged 18-30 years in good health. The conserved cysteine and the conserved F or W are not part of the CDR3 here. Each record gives: V gene, J gene, clone size, CDR3 protein. Size values are once, few and many counts, or a class for expanded clones, and some rows have none.

TRBV6-2/TRBV6-3	TRBJ2-7	many	ASSPRQGTYEQY
TRBV6-5	TRBJ2-3	few	ASSYLRGSSDTQY
TRBV15	TRBJ2-3	.	ATRSRATTDTQY
TRBV7-8	TRBJ2-2	.	ASSLVGGGELF
TRBV20-1	TRBJ1-2	once	SAHGQGVDYGYT
TRBV6-1	TRBJ1-1	few	ASSSRGRANTEAF
TRBV18	TRBJ1-6	few	ASSPGQGSPLH
TRBV7-2	.	.	ASSPGTGLREQY
TRBV5-6	TRBJ1-6	once	ASSLGVGSPLH
TRBV27	TRBJ2-7	.	ASSKLSSGRVWTYEQY
TRBV12-3/TRBV12-4	TRBJ2-2	once	ASTFSNSPGELF
TRBV20-1	TRBJ2-7	.	SARTAQGVYEQY
TRBV12-3/TRBV12-4	TRBJ1-5	few	ASSGLATGSNQPQH
TRBV12-3/TRBV12-4	TRBJ2-7	few	ASSFTSGRGDEQY
TRBV27	TRBJ1-1	few	ASSPRTGFEAF
TRBV7-2	TRBJ1-6	.	ASSSVASSPLH
TRBV20-1	TRBJ2-5	once	SARGISIIARATNNEQY
TRBV20-1	TRBJ1-1	.	SATAGQIMNTEAF
TRBV29-1	TRBJ2-3	few	SVEDLRSSVDTQY
TRBV24-1	TRBJ2-1	.	ATSDSGQYNEQF
TRBV10-3	TRBJ2-7	few	ASTGGVSSYEQY
TRBV18	TRBJ2-1	few	ASSRKGDEQF
TRBV7-2	TRBJ2-7	few	ASSFLWTDSSYEQY